These T cell receptor beta chains were read from a single sample in a study of blood T cell repertoires in COVID-19. TCRdb's copy holds only in-frame clones and misses some; the assay was immunoSEQ multiplex PCR. This sample has 500,000 to 600,000 clones, with less than 90% found just once. The source material was peripheral blood. These receptors all come from a woman in her fifties or sixties with COVID-19, enrolled during active disease. Each CDR3 is given with its conserved first and last residue. D genes are given only for firm matches. Size is stated for part of the rows, as once, few or many counts, or as a class when the clone is expanded.

D gene: TRBD1
V gene: TRBV9
J gene: TRBJ2-7
clone size: .
CDR3 protein: CASSLTGQGDYEQYF
CDR3 DNA: TGTGCCAGCAGCTTAACGGGACAGGGGGACTACGAGCAGTACTTC

D gene: TRBD2
V gene: TRBV27
J gene: TRBJ2-7
clone size: .
CDR3 protein: CASSFQTSGGASYEQYF
CDR3 DNA: TGTGCCAGCAGTTTTCAGACTAGCGGGGGGGCCTCCTACGAGCAGTACTTC

D gene: .
V gene: TRBV5-5
J gene: TRBJ2-7
clone size: .
CDR3 protein: CASSLETLGTYEQYF
CDR3 DNA: TGTGCCAGCAGCTTAGAAACTCTCGGTACCTACGAGCAGTACTTC

D gene: TRBD1
V gene: TRBV28
J gene: TRBJ2-1
clone size: .
CDR3 protein: CASSLRDRYNEQFF
CDR3 DNA: TGTGCCAGCAGTTTGAGGGACAGGTACAATGAGCAGTTCTTC

D gene: TRBD1
V gene: TRBV5-8
J gene: TRBJ1-4
clone size: .
CDR3 protein: CASSSGQATNEKLFF
CDR3 DNA: TGTGCCAGCAGCTCTGGACAGGCAACTAATGAAAAACTGTTTTTT

D gene: TRBD1
V gene: TRBV11-2
J gene: TRBJ1-2
clone size: .
CDR3 protein: CASSPGQGIYGYTF
CDR3 DNA: TGTGCCAGCAGCCCCGGACAGGGGATCTATGGCTACACCTTC

D gene: TRBD1
V gene: TRBV14
J gene: TRBJ2-5
clone size: .
CDR3 protein: CASSQDPGRGLLRQTQYF
CDR3 DNA: TGTGCCAGCAGCCAAGACCCGGGCAGGGGGCTCTTGCGACAGACCCAGTACTTC

D gene: TRBD2
V gene: TRBV19
J gene: TRBJ2-1
clone size: .
CDR3 protein: CASSISVSGGLNEQFF
CDR3 DNA: TGTGCCAGTAGTATATCGGTTTCGGGGGGGCTCAATGAGCAGTTCTTC

D gene: .
V gene: TRBV6-5
J gene: TRBJ2-3
clone size: .
CDR3 protein: CASSYSSSGDTQYF
CDR3 DNA: TGTGCCAGCAGTTACTCTTCCTCCGGAGATACGCAGTATTTT

D gene: TRBD1
V gene: TRBV6-5
J gene: TRBJ2-3
clone size: .
CDR3 protein: CASSRDRVLGDTQYF
CDR3 DNA: TGTGCCAGCAGTAGGGACAGGGTGTTGGGAGATACGCAGTATTTT

D gene: TRBD1
V gene: TRBV10-2
J gene: TRBJ1-2
clone size: .
CDR3 protein: CASSEDRGNYGYTF
CDR3 DNA: TGCGCCAGCAGTGAGGACAGGGGGAACTATGGCTACACCTTC

D gene: .
V gene: TRBV3-1/TRBV3-2
J gene: TRBJ2-7
clone size: .
CDR3 protein: CASSQSRDLSYEQYF
CDR3 DNA: TGTGCCAGCAGCCAAAGCCGGGATCTAAGCTACGAGCAGTACTTC

D gene: TRBD1
V gene: TRBV4-1
J gene: TRBJ1-2
clone size: .
CDR3 protein: CASSQPVGQANYGYTF
CDR3 DNA: TGCGCCAGCAGCCAACCAGTTGGACAGGCTAACTATGGCTACACCTTC

D gene: .
V gene: TRBV7-2
J gene: TRBJ1-1
clone size: .
CDR3 protein: CASSSQRNTEAFF
CDR3 DNA: TGTGCCAGCAGTAGCCAGAGAAACACTGAAGCTTTCTTT

D gene: .
V gene: TRBV4-1
J gene: TRBJ2-1
clone size: .
CDR3 protein: CASSQDAALDEQFF
CDR3 DNA: TGCGCCAGCAGCCAAGATGCGGCTCTGGATGAGCAGTTCTTC

D gene: TRBD1
V gene: TRBV7-9
J gene: TRBJ1-2
clone size: .
CDR3 protein: CASSTGTANYGYTF
CDR3 DNA: TGTGCCAGCAGCACCGGGACAGCTAACTATGGCTACACCTTC

D gene: TRBD1
V gene: TRBV7-8
J gene: TRBJ1-2
clone size: .
CDR3 protein: CASSPGQANYGYTF
CDR3 DNA: TGTGCCAGCAGCCCCGGACAGGCAAACTATGGCTACACCTTC

D gene: TRBD1
V gene: TRBV7-9
J gene: TRBJ1-1
clone size: .
CDR3 protein: CASSAGQGNTEAFF
CDR3 DNA: TGTGCCAGCAGCGCTGGACAGGGGAACACTGAAGCTTTCTTT

D gene: .
V gene: TRBV7-9
J gene: TRBJ1-1
clone size: .
CDR3 protein: CASSWGGTEAFF
CDR3 DNA: TGTGCCAGCAGCTGGGGAGGGACTGAAGCTTTCTTT

D gene: TRBD1
V gene: TRBV27
J gene: TRBJ2-7
clone size: once
CDR3 protein: CASEGQGAEQYF
CDR3 DNA: TGTGCCAGCGAGGGACAGGGAGCCGAGCAGTACTTC

D gene: .
V gene: TRBV7-2
J gene: TRBJ1-2
clone size: .
CDR3 protein: CASSLGGAGYGYTF
CDR3 DNA: TGTGCCAGCAGCTTAGGTGGGGCTGGCTATGGCTACACCTTC

D gene: .
V gene: TRBV10-2
J gene: TRBJ2-1
clone size: .
CDR3 protein: CASSEVSGNEQFF
CDR3 DNA: TGCGCCAGCAGTGAGGTATCGGGCAATGAGCAGTTCTTC

D gene: TRBD1
V gene: TRBV6-1
J gene: TRBJ1-2
clone size: .
CDR3 protein: CASSEPYDRVKGYTF
CDR3 DNA: TGTGCCAGCAGTGAACCATACGACAGGGTAAAGGGCTACACCTTC

D gene: TRBD1
V gene: TRBV5-1
J gene: TRBJ1-2
clone size: once
CDR3 protein: CASSLDGQGAYGYTF
CDR3 DNA: TGCGCCAGCAGCTTGGATGGACAGGGGGCGTATGGCTACACCTTC

D gene: .
V gene: TRBV9
J gene: TRBJ1-2
clone size: .
CDR3 protein: CASSYRVWDGYTF
CDR3 DNA: TGTGCCAGCAGCTACCGGGTATGGGATGGCTACACCTTC

D gene: TRBD2
V gene: TRBV11-2
J gene: TRBJ2-3
clone size: .
CDR3 protein: CASSPSSGFTQYF
CDR3 DNA: TGTGCCAGCAGCCCCAGTAGCGGGTTTACGCAGTATTTT

D gene: .
V gene: TRBV10-1
J gene: TRBJ1-2
clone size: .
CDR3 protein: CASSENRDYGYTF
CDR3 DNA: TGCGCCAGCAGTGAGAACAGGGACTATGGCTACACCTTC